Described below is a single T cell receptor (beta chain) sequence and its context. Its antigen remains unknown. The data were obtained in a study of T cells after posttransplantation cyclophosphamide. Study-wide points: Recipient CMV seropositivity and CMV reactivation strongly tracked TRB clonality. Skin or GI-infiltrating T cells shared few TRB sequences with blood.

The CDR3 loop spans 16 amino acids. CDR1 and CDR2 (germline): SGHRS, YFSETQ. The J segment lost 10 bases and the V segment lost 4 bases, leaving 13 bases of the junction unmatched. The repertoire was sequenced with immunoSEQ multiplex PCR; TCRdb's copy has only in-frame clones and lacks some. The sample records 4,500 to 6,000 clones, 94% being singletons. This TCR came from a woman aged 60-75 years in good health, CMV-negative, and a related stem cell transplant donor. Source material: CD4+ T cells sorted from bone marrow. The chain couples TRBV5-1 to TRBJ2-1, with TRBD2 matching over 11 bases. CDR3 sequence: CASSLVLAGGLGEQFF. The CDR3 DNA reads as TGCGCCAGCAGCCTAGTTTTAGCGGGGGGGCTTGGAGAGCAGTTCTTC.